This T cell receptor beta chain was recorded in a study of T cells in narcolepsy. The method was immunoSEQ multiplex PCR; TCRdb's version includes in-frame clones alone and lacks a portion of them. The repertoire holds over 25,000 clones, more than 65% seen once, with approximately 1.1% in the top ten. Of note for this clone: Its matching antigen is unknown.

Study-level points and caveats: Blood of same and different patients, but not healthy controls, reportedly held recurring autoreactive clonotypes. Comparing one patient's CSF and blood CD4+ clonotypes highlighted HCRT- and TRIB2-specific autoreactive clonotypes.

Germline V gene lookup returns CDR1 SGHTA and CDR2 FQGNSA. This CDR3 region has 14 residues. The germline V and J ends were trimmed by 5 bases and 1 base, with 11 bases remaining between them. The rearrangement uses TRBV7-2 and TRBJ1-2; D not resolved. The clonotype originates from a human donor in good health. Material: memory (CD45RA-) CD4+ T cells from blood. DNA for the CDR3: TGTGCCAGCAGCCCAGAGGCCATTAACTATGGCTACACCTTC. The encoded protein is CASSPEAINYGYTF.